The T cell receptor (beta chain) under discussion was sequenced for a study of blood T cell repertoires in COVID-19. As for the study in general: T cells, B-cell-depleted T cells, or PBMCs supplied cDNA or gDNA.

CDR1 is MNHNS and CDR2 is SASEGT in the germline V gene. The CDR3 length is 16 residues. V gave up 5 bases and J gave up 4 bases; unmatched junction bases: 7. Here immunoSEQ multiplex PCR was the method, and the copy in TCRdb shows in-frame clones only, minus some. Of 140,000 to 150,000 clones listed, 75% to 90% are singletons. The origin of this receptor is a man aged 18 to 30 with COVID-19, enrolled during active disease. The sample was peripheral blood. This chain connects TRBV6-1 to TRBJ2-7, with 14 positions matching TRBD2. CDR3 amino acids: CASSKGTSGSRYEQYF. The CDR3 DNA follows: TGTGCCAGCAGTAAAGGGACTAGCGGGAGCAGGTACGAGCAGTACTTC.